Listed below are T cell receptor beta chains from one sample, sequenced in a study of shared clonotypes between healthy human individuals. Assay used: immunoSEQ multiplex PCR; TCRdb lists only in-frame clones, some missing. The repertoire holds roughly 2,000,000 clones, about 93% seen once, with about 1.6% in the top ten. The sequencing input was naive CD8+ T cells from PBMCs. Source of these receptors: a man aged 18 to 30 in good health. Some clones in this sample may be carry-over from other donors' samples. The CDR3 runs from the conserved cysteine through the conserved F or W. A D gene is named only where the DNA matches it firmly. Size tells how often a clone was seen (once, few, many) or the class of an expanded clone, and some rows leave it out.

>TRBV5-1|.|once|TRBJ2-1
CASSPLSPGGAVYNEQFF
TGCGCCAGCAGCCCACTTTCCCCGGGTGGAGCGGTTTACAATGAGCAGTTCTTC
>TRBV5-1|.|.|TRBJ2-1
CASSLDSVYEQFF
TGCGCCAGCAGCTTAGATTCGGTGTATGAGCAGTTCTTC
>TRBV7-3|TRBD2|.|TRBJ2-1
CASSSPGTSISHEQFF
TGTGCCAGCAGCTCCCCCGGGACTAGCATCTCGCATGAGCAGTTCTTC
>TRBV7-9|.|.|TRBJ1-4
CASSSCRFNEKLFF
TGTGCCAGCAGCTCGTGTCGTTTTAATGAAAAACTGTTTTTT
>TRBV21-1|.|few|TRBJ2-1
CASSKDREPYNEQFF
TGTGCCAGCAGCAAGGACAGGGAACCCTACAATGAGCAGTTCTTC
>TRBV19|.|.|TRBJ2-2
CASSISVVILAGQDTNTGELFF
TGTGCCAGTAGTATATCAGTCGTCATCCTAGCGGGACAGGATACGAACACCGGGGAGCTGTTTTTT
>TRBV7-9|.|few|TRBJ1-4
CASSLWDGQNEKLFF
TGTGCCAGCAGCTTATGGGACGGGCAAAATGAAAAACTGTTTTTT
>TRBV7-9|TRBD1|.|TRBJ2-7
CASSLAGDRNYEQYF
TGTGCCAGCAGCTTAGCCGGGGACAGAAACTACGAGCAGTACTTC
>TRBV11-2|.|.|TRBJ1-2
CASSLGALAGNYGYTF
TGTGCCAGCAGCTTAGGTGCATTGGCGGGGAACTATGGCTACACCTTC
>TRBV14|.|.|TRBJ1-2
CASSPHEGLRVGYTF
TGTGCCAGCAGCCCTCATGAGGGGCTGAGAGTTGGCTACACCTTC
>TRBV9|.|.|TRBJ1-5
CASSVAGSNQPQHF
TGTGCCAGCAGCGTAGCTGGGAGCAATCAGCCCCAGCATTTT
>TRBV7-9|.|.|TRBJ2-1
CASSPRDGNNEQFF
TGTGCCAGCAGCCCTCGGGACGGGAACAATGAGCAGTTCTTC
>TRBV27|.|.|TRBJ2-1
CASSFFSYNEQFF
TGTGCCAGCAGTTTTTTCTCCTACAATGAGCAGTTCTTC
>TRBV7-9|.|.|TRBJ2-3
CASSTVGTTSTDTQYF
TGTGCCAGCAGCACCGTGGGTACAACTAGCACAGATACGCAGTATTTT
>TRBV7-8|TRBD1|.|TRBJ2-5
CASSPGGRETQYF
TGTGCCAGCAGCCCAGGGGGTAGAGAGACCCAGTACTTC
>TRBV7-8|TRBD2|.|TRBJ2-3
CASSLERGLSTDTQYF
TGTGCCAGCAGCTTAGAGCGGGGCTTGAGCACAGATACGCAGTATTTT
>TRBV5-8|TRBD2|.|TRBJ2-7
CASSPGLAAYEQYF
TGTGCCAGCAGCCCGGGACTAGCGGCCTACGAGCAGTACTTC
>TRBV30|TRBD2|.|TRBJ2-1
CAWSTLAGQNNEQFF
TGTGCCTGGAGTACCCTAGCGGGGCAAAACAATGAGCAGTTCTTC
>TRBV7-2|.|.|TRBJ1-1
CASSLRYSEAFF
TGTGCCAGCAGCTTAAGGTATTCGGAAGCTTTCTTT
>TRBV2|TRBD2|.|TRBJ2-1
CASSQILVSGMGGNEQFF
TGTGCCAGCAGTCAAATCTTGGTTAGCGGGATGGGAGGCAATGAGCAGTTCTTC
>TRBV6-6|.|.|TRBJ2-7
CASSYRDSLPSYEQYF
TGTGCCAGCAGTTACCGGGACTCTCTCCCCTCCTACGAGCAGTACTTC
>TRBV7-9|TRBD1|.|TRBJ2-1
CASSPEQGNSYNEQFF
TGTGCCAGCAGCCCAGAACAGGGGAACTCCTACAATGAGCAGTTCTTC
>TRBV29-1|.|.|TRBJ1-2
CSVPTGGLLDGYTF
TGCAGCGTCCCCACGGGGGGGTTGTTGGATGGCTACACCTTC
>TRBV9|.|.|TRBJ1-2
CASSEVGGSDGYTF
TGTGCCAGCAGCGAGGTTGGGGGGTCTGATGGCTACACCTTC
>TRBV27|.|.|TRBJ2-7
CASSLRQGGSYEQYF
TGTGCCAGCAGTTTACGGCAGGGCGGCTCCTACGAGCAGTACTTC
>TRBV6-5|TRBD2|.|TRBJ2-5
CASSYWGGSTLETQYF
TGTGCCAGCAGTTACTGGGGCGGGAGTACTTTGGAGACCCAGTACTTC
>TRBV5-1|TRBD1|.|TRBJ2-3
CASRLTTGVIADTQYF
TGCGCCAGCAGGTTAACTACAGGGGTAATTGCAGATACGCAGTATTTT
>TRBV28|.|.|TRBJ2-1
CASSLTARNSYNEQFF
TGTGCCAGCAGTTTAACCGCCAGGAACTCCTACAATGAGCAGTTCTTC
>TRBV10-1|TRBD1|.|TRBJ1-5
CASITGTGDQPQHF
TGCGCCAGCATCACCGGGACAGGGGATCAGCCCCAGCATTTT
>TRBV18|TRBD2|.|TRBJ2-1
CASSPGLAESYNEQFF
TGTGCCAGCTCACCAGGACTAGCCGAATCCTACAATGAGCAGTTCTTC
>TRBV7-9|TRBD1|.|TRBJ2-7
CASSASGTGPYEQYF
TGTGCCAGCAGCGCATCCGGGACAGGGCCCTACGAGCAGTACTTC
>TRBV11-2|TRBD2|.|TRBJ2-1
CASRKTSGRYNEQFF
TGTGCCAGCAGAAAGACTAGCGGGAGGTACAATGAGCAGTTCTTC
>TRBV5-4|TRBD1|.|TRBJ2-2
CASSLSTGDTGELFF
TGTGCCAGCAGCTTATCCACAGGGGATACCGGGGAGCTGTTTTTT
>TRBV5-4|.|.|TRBJ1-2
CASSQSGYGYTF
TGTGCCAGCAGCCAAAGCGGGTATGGCTACACCTTC
>TRBV10-3|.|.|TRBJ1-1
CAAKPEDTRRTEAFF
TGTGCCGCCAAACCGGAGGACACGAGGCGAACTGAAGCTTTCTTT
>TRBV6-5|.|.|TRBJ2-3
CASSLDGDTQYF
TGTGCCAGCAGCCTGGATGGGGATACGCAGTATTTT
>TRBV7-3|TRBD2|once|TRBJ2-2
CASSLLNFASGSPGELFF
TGTGCCAGCAGCTTATTGAATTTCGCTAGCGGGAGCCCCGGGGAGCTGTTTTTT
>TRBV9|.|.|TRBJ2-3
CASSQYDTQYF
TGTGCCAGCAGCCAGTACGATACGCAGTATTTT